The 32 T cell receptor beta chains in this list originate from one sample, sequenced in a study of immune evolution from preneoplasia to lung adenocarcinoma (dated by TCRdb to about 2021). Libraries were built with the immunoSEQ multiplex PCR assay. The table comes from immuneACCESS by way of TCRdb, which keeps in-frame sequences with V and J called. Part of the clones is missing from these tables; in studies checked, under half for an unresolved V gene and the rest for unknown reasons. For this sample the table gives some 4,500 clones, of which approximately 79% were detected only once. Less than 7% of the sample rests with the top ten. Sequenced: FFPE minimally invasive lung adenocarcinoma tissue. What this sample's cell subset or site label stands for: micro-invasive lung adenocarcinoma (MIA). The origin of the receptors is a person aged 50-75 years with lung adenocarcinoma.

The chain combines TRBV15 with TRBJ2-2, with TRBD2 identical over 9 bases. Germline assignment: CDR1 LNHNV and CDR2 YYDKDF (reference sequence). The CDR3 is 22 amino acids. V lost 0 bases to trimming and J lost 3 bases; unmatched junction nucleotides: 20. The CDR3 protein is CATSRDGGRLAEIITDTGELFF. CDR3 in DNA: TGTGCCACCAGCAGAGACGGGGGGAGACTAGCGGAAATCATCACCGACACCGGGGAGCTGTTTTTT.

CDR3 bases: TGTGCCAGTAGTACCACGCGACGGGGACCCTCCTACGAGCAGTACTTC. Translated: CASSTTRRGPSYEQYF. V is TRBV19 and J is TRBJ2-7; D possibly uses TRBD1 or TRBD2 (5 bases each). In germline, CDR1 is LNHDA, CDR2 SQIVND (reference sequence). The V gene lost 4 bases and the J gene lost 0 bases, with 16 bases spanning the gap. The CDR3 runs to 16 residues.

The rearrangement uses TRBV6-1 and TRBJ2-7, with no clear D. The V end was cut by 2 bases, the J end by 7 bases, with 9 bases between. This CDR3 has 12 residues. CDR1 and CDR2 from the germline V gene are MNHNS and SASEGT. Here the CDR3 reads CASSEKGLEQYF. CDR3 bases: TGTGCCAGCAGTGAAAAGGGCTTAGAGCAGTACTTC.

This chain connects TRBV6-6 to TRBJ1-1; D may be TRBD1 (6 bases). Germline lookup yields CDR1 MNHNY and CDR2 SVGAGI (reference sequence). This CDR3 comprises 12 residues. The germline V and J ends were trimmed by 2 bases and 10 bases, with 11 bases remaining between them. The CDR3 DNA follows: TGTGCCAGCAGTTACGGCGGGGGCGCAGCTTTCTTT. Translated, it gives CASSYGGGAAFF.

The V gene is TRBV27, the J gene TRBJ1-5; D might be TRBD1 (6 bases). The length of the CDR3 is 14 residues. The germline gives CDR1 MNHEY, CDR2 SMNVEV (reference sequence). The V and J ends lost 4 bases and 3 bases respectively, with 10 bases between them. The CDR3 spells CASSYGTPNQPQHF. The CDR3 DNA is TGTGCCAGCAGTTACGGGACACCCAATCAGCCCCAGCATTTT.

This rearrangement joins TRBV27 to TRBJ1-1; D is unclear. Looked up from germline, CDR1 is MNHEY and CDR2 is SMNVEV (reference sequence). This CDR3 is built from 13 residues. Trimming cost V 5 bases and J 1 base, with 8 bases left between them. The CDR3 coding sequence is TGTGCCAGCAGTCCCCGAAGGAACACTGAAGCTTTCTTT. Residues: CASSPRRNTEAFF.

The rearrangement uses TRBV4-2 and TRBJ1-1; no clear D. This CDR3 spans 14 amino acids. V gave up 1 base and J gave up 0 bases, with 6 bases separating them. The germline gives CDR1 LGHNA, CDR2 YNFKEQ. CDR3 in DNA: TGTGCCAGCAGCCAAGGGACCGTGAACACTGAAGCTTTCTTT. Translated: CASSQGTVNTEAFF.

This clone appeared a few times. V usage is TRBV5-4 and J usage is TRBJ2-1; 10 nucleotides line up with TRBD1. The CDR3 has 14 amino acids. CDR1 SGHNT and CDR2 YYREEE come from the germline V gene (reference sequence). Trimming took 4 bases from V and 8 from J; bases not matched to a gene: 6. CDR3 nucleotides: TGTGCCAGCAGCCCGGGACAGGGGTTGTATGAGCAGTTCTTC. Translation: CASSPGQGLYEQFF.

The chain combines TRBV7-8 with TRBJ1-1; D ambiguous. Germline V gene lookup returns CDR1 SGHVS and CDR2 FQNEAQ. This CDR3 has 16 amino acids. Trimming removed 1 base at V and 3 bases at J, with 15 bases between. The CDR3 is CASSLGLWNTHTEAFF. The CDR3 DNA reads as TGTGCCAGCAGCTTAGGGTTGTGGAATACTCACACTGAAGCTTTCTTT.

This clone occurred a few times. V gene TRBV6-4 combines with J gene TRBJ1-3; D may be TRBD1 (5 bases). V was trimmed by 0 bases and J by 0 bases, leaving 12 bases between them. The CDR3 covers 17 residues. Germline V lookup: CDR1 MRHNA, CDR2 SNTAGT. The CDR3 loop reads CASSDSRGSSSGNTIYF. The CDR3 coding sequence is TGTGCCAGCAGTGACTCAAGGGGATCGAGCTCTGGAAACACCATATATTTT.

This clone occurred once. The V call is TRBV6-5, the J call TRBJ1-3, with a tentative D call TRBD1 (6 bases). This CDR3 has 13 residues. V was pared by 7 bases and J by 2 bases, with 9 bases between. Germline V gives CDR1 MNHEY, CDR2 SVGAGI. The CDR3 DNA is TGTGCCAGCACAGGGACAACTGGAAACACCATATATTTT. This gives the protein CASTGTTGNTIYF.

V gene TRBV20-1 combines with J gene TRBJ2-7; TRBD2 matches at 9 bases. After removal of 3 bases from V and 13 bases from J, the junction contained 7 bases not matched to a gene. There are 11 residues in the CDR3. Per germline, CDR1 DFQATT and CDR2 SNEGSKA (reference sequence). The DNA for the CDR3 is TGCAGTGCTAGTTATGAGACTAGCGGATACTTC. Translated, it gives CSASYETSGYF.

Here the CDR3 DNA reads TGTGCCAGCAGCTTAGGACTACAGACCGCAGAATACAATGAGCAGTTCTTC. This gives the protein CASSLGLQTAEYNEQFF. The chain combines TRBV7-2 with TRBJ2-1, with a tentative D call TRBD2 (5 bases). The CDR3 loop spans 17 amino acids. Germline V lookup: CDR1 SGHTA, CDR2 FQGNSA. Trimming left V 1 base short and J 4 bases short, with 17 bases between.

The chain employs TRBV7-2 and TRBJ1-1; D gene ambiguous. In germline, CDR1 is SGHTA, CDR2 FQGNSA. This CDR3 comprises 15 residues. V dropped 2 bases and J dropped 1 base, with 11 bases sitting between them. CDR3 nucleotide sequence: TGTGCCAGCAGCTTATGGGTAGGGCCGAACACTGAAGCTTTCTTT. Its translation: CASSLWVGPNTEAFF.

This sequence joins TRBV28 and TRBJ2-3; D gene unclear. CDR1 is MDHEN, CDR2 SYDVKM, per germline. The CDR3 runs 15 residues. The ends were cut back, 2 bases at V and 2 bases at J, with 11 bases in the middle. The CDR3 loop reads CASSLPSELTDTQYF. CDR3 bases: TGTGCCAGCAGTTTACCCAGCGAACTCACAGATACGCAGTATTTT. Full variable domain (rest looked up from reference TRBV28 and TRBJ2-3): DVKVTQSSRYLVKRTGEKVFLECVQDMDHENMFWYRQDPGLGLRLIYFSYDVKMKEKGDIPEGYSVSREKKERFSLILESASTNQTSMYLCASSLPSELTDTQYFGPGTRLTVL.

This sequence joins TRBV2 and TRBJ2-7, with D uncertain. The length of the CDR3 is 13 residues. CDR1 and CDR2 (germline): SNHLY, FYNNEI. V shed 1 base and J shed 5 bases, with 9 bases lying between them. The CDR3 sequence: CASSEVSDNEQYF. In DNA, the CDR3 is TGTGCCAGCAGTGAAGTTTCCGACAACGAGCAGTACTTC.

The J gene is TRBJ1-2, the V gene TRBV11-2; D gene ambiguous. Trimming cost V 0 bases and J 8 bases, with 16 bases left between them. The CDR3 runs to 15 residues. The germline CDR1 and CDR2 sequences are SGHAT and FQNNGV. The CDR3 reads CASSLDLSDPRGYTF. For the CDR3, the DNA is TGTGCCAGCAGCTTAGATCTGTCCGATCCCAGGGGCTACACCTTC.

This clone has a single count. The chain carries TRBV5-6 and TRBJ1-2, with 9 bases fitting TRBD1. The CDR3 has 15 amino acids. Trimming at V came to 0 bases and at J to 8 bases, leaving 8 bases not matched to a gene. Germline V CDR1 and CDR2: SGHDT, YYEEEE. In DNA form, the CDR3 reads TGTGCCAGCAGCTTGGCCTATGGGACAGGGCGGGGCTACACCTTC. Amino acid sequence: CASSLAYGTGRGYTF.

The J gene is TRBJ1-1, the V gene TRBV28, with D tentatively TRBD1 (6 bases). This CDR3 region has 14 residues. Between the trimmed V and J ends, which lost 5 bases and 12 bases, there was a span of 22 bases. CDR1 and CDR2 from the germline V gene are MDHEN and SYDVKM. The CDR3 DNA follows: TGTGCCAGCAGTACCCAAGACAGGCCCTCCGAATCTTTCTTT. Protein product: CASSTQDRPSESFF.

The chain joins TRBV30 to TRBJ2-2; D possibly corresponds to TRBD2 (6 bases). Germline loops: CDR1 GTSNPN, CDR2 SVGIG (reference sequence). The V end lost 5 bases, the J end lost 6 bases, and 13 bases lay between the germline ends. The CDR3 totals 13 residues. The CDR3 loop reads CAWFVGEAGELFF. The CDR3 region has the DNA TGTGCCTGGTTCGTCGGGGAGGCCGGGGAGCTGTTTTTT.

The chain has TRBV30 and TRBJ2-6; a weak D match, TRBD1 (5 bases). Trimming shortened V by 4 bases and J by 2 bases, and 9 bases separated the two germline ends. Germline V gene data show CDR1 as GTSNPN and CDR2 as SVGIG (reference sequence). The length of the CDR3 is 14 residues. This CDR3 reads CAWIRVPGANVLTF. CDR3 bases: TGTGCCTGGATCAGGGTCCCTGGGGCCAACGTCCTGACTTTC.

The rearrangement joins TRBV2 to TRBJ2-3; 8 bases fit TRBD1. V trimming: 6 bases; J trimming: 1 base; junction bases outside the gene matches: 3. The germline V gene encodes CDR1 SNHLY and CDR2 FYNNEI. This CDR3 contains 14 residues. The CDR3 reads CASRGGQGTDTQYF. The CDR3 DNA is TGTGCCAGCAGGGGGGGACAGGGCACAGATACGCAGTATTTT. Combining the CDR3 with reference TRBV2 and TRBJ2-3 gives the whole variable domain EPEVTQTPSHQVTQMGQEVILRCVPISNHLYFYWYRQILGQKVEFLVSFYNNEISEKSEIFDDQFSVERPDGSNFTLKIRSTKLEDSAMYFCASRGGQGTDTQYFGPGTRLTVL.

The chain carries TRBV6-6 and TRBJ1-1; D not certain. Germline CDR1 is MNHNY and CDR2 is SVGAGI (reference sequence). This CDR3 spans 13 amino acids. V was shortened by 5 bases and J by 3 bases, with 10 bases between the two germline ends. The CDR3 sequence is CASSREGYTEAFF. CDR3 sequence (DNA): TGTGCCAGCAGTCGCGAGGGTTACACTGAAGCTTTCTTT.

This rearrangement joins TRBV9 to TRBJ2-2; D gene ambiguous. Germline V gene sequence: CDR1 SGDLS, CDR2 YYNGEE. Trimming took 0 bases from V and 2 from J, leaving 11 bases between them. This CDR3 has 16 residues. This CDR3 is CASSVDYNSNTGELFF. The CDR3 nucleotides are TGTGCCAGCAGCGTAGACTACAATTCCAACACCGGGGAGCTGTTTTTT.

This sequence joins TRBV6-6 and TRBJ1-1; D not certain. The V and J ends lost 6 bases and 1 base respectively, with 12 bases between them. Germline V gene lookup returns CDR1 MNHNY and CDR2 SVGAGI (reference sequence). This CDR3 has 14 amino acids. The DNA of the CDR3 is TGTGCCAGCAGGACGCGGGGAAGGAACACTGAAGCTTTCTTT. Translated, it gives CASRTRGRNTEAFF.

V and J are TRBV6-1 and TRBJ2-2; 8 nucleotides line up with TRBD2. V shed 6 bases, J shed 3 bases, and the junction held 6 bases outside the gene matches. Germline lookup yields CDR1 MNHNS and CDR2 SASEGT. The length of the CDR3 is 15 residues. The CDR3 nucleotides are TGTGCCAGCAGACCCGGGGGGGCCGACACCGGGGAGCTGTTTTTT. Its protein product is CASRPGGADTGELFF.

The chain's CDR3 is CASSLGYDTEAFF. The CDR3 DNA follows: TGTGCCAGCAGTTTGGGTTATGACACTGAAGCTTTCTTT. The chain uses TRBV7-3 and TRBJ1-1, with D hard to call. Germline CDR1 is SGHTA and CDR2 is FQGTGA. The CDR3 loop spans 13 amino acids. The V end lost 6 bases, the J end lost 3 bases, and 11 bases lay between the germline ends.

J is TRBJ2-3 and V is TRBV4-2, with D perhaps matching TRBD2 (6 bases). V was cut by 1 base and J by 5 bases, with 13 bases left in between. CDR1 is LGHNA and CDR2 is YNFKEQ in the germline V gene. This CDR3 is 15 amino acids long. This CDR3 is CASSQGPGVGDTQYF. CDR3 DNA sequence: TGTGCCAGCAGCCAAGGGCCGGGAGTGGGAGATACGCAGTATTTT.

The CDR3 bases are TGTGCCAGCAGCTTTCTGGGACTCTACACCGGGGAGCTGTTTTTT. This encodes CASSFLGLYTGELFF. This sequence joins TRBV27 and TRBJ2-2, with D possibly TRBD2 on 6 matching bases. The germline CDR1 and CDR2 sequences are MNHEY and SMNVEV (reference sequence). V was trimmed by 6 bases and J by 3 bases, leaving 14 bases between them. CDR3 length: 15 residues.

This chain uses TRBV7-9 with TRBJ2-5, with 8 bases aligning to TRBD2. The J segment lost 0 bases and the V segment lost 2 bases, leaving 2 bases of the junction unmatched. Germline values: CDR1 SEHNR, CDR2 FQNEAQ (reference sequence). CDR3 length equals 15 residues. CDR3 amino acids: CASSLRLANQETQYF. Written as DNA, the CDR3 is TGTGCCAGCAGCTTAAGACTAGCGAACCAAGAGACCCAGTACTTC.

V gene TRBV28 combines with J gene TRBJ1-5; D gene unclear. With 3 bases removed from V and 4 bases from J, the gap between germline ends came to 1 base. The V gene's germline CDR1 is MDHEN and CDR2 SYDVKM. The CDR3 has 11 residues. DNA for the CDR3: TGTGCCAGCAGTTTTAATCAGCCCCAGCATTTT. Protein sequence: CASSFNQPQHF. The whole variable domain, filled in from reference TRBV28 and TRBJ1-5, reads DVKVTQSSRYLVKRTGEKVFLECVQDMDHENMFWYRQDPGLGLRLIYFSYDVKMKEKGDIPEGYSVSREKKERFSLILESASTNQTSMYLCASSFNQPQHFGDGTRLSIL.

The rearrangement uses TRBV7-8 and TRBJ1-2; TRBD1 is a possible D gene (6 bases). Per germline, CDR1 SGHVS and CDR2 FQNEAQ. The CDR3 length is 15 residues. V dropped 1 base and J dropped 2 bases, with 11 bases sitting between them. CDR3 in DNA: TGTGCCAGCAGCTTAGTTGGGGGGCAGAACTATGGCTACACCTTC. Residues: CASSLVGGQNYGYTF.